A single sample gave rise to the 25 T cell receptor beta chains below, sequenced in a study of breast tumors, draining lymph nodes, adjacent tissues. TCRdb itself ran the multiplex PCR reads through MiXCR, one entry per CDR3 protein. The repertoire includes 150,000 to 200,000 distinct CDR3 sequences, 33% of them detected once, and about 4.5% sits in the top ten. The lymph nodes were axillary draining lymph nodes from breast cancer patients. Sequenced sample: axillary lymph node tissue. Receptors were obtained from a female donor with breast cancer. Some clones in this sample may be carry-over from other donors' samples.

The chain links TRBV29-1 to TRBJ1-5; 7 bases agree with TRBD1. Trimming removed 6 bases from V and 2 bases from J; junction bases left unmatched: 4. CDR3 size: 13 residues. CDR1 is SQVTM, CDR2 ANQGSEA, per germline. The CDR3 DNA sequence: TGCAGCGTCATCGGACAGGGCAATCAGCCCCAGCATTTT. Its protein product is CSVIGQGNQPQHF.

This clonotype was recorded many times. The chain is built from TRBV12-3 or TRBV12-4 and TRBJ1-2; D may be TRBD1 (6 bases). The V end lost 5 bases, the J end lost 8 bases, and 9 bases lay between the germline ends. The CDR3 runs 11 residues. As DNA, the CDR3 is TGTGCCAGCAGTGGGGGCGAAGGCTACACCTTC. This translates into CASSGGEGYTF.

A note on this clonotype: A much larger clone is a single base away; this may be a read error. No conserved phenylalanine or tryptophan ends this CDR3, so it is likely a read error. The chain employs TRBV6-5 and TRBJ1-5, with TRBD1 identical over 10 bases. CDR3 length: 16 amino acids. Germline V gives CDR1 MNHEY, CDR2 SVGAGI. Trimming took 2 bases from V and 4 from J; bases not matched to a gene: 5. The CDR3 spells CASSYTGQGRNQPQHV. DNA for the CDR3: TGTGCCAGCAGTTACACGGGACAGGGGCGAAATCAGCCCCAGCATGTT.

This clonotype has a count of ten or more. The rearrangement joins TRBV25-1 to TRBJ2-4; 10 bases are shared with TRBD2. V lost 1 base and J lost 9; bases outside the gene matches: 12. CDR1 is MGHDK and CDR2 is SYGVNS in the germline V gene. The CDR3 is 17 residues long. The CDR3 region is CASSESTSGGARGIQYF. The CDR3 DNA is TGTGCCAGCAGTGAATCAACCAGCGGGGGGGCAAGGGGCATTCAGTACTTC.

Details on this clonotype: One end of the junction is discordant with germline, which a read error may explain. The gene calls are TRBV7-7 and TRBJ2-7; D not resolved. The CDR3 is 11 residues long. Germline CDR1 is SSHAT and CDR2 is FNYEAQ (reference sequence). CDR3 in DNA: TGTGCCAGCAGTACTTCCTACGGGCAGTACTTC. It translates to CASSTSYGQYF.

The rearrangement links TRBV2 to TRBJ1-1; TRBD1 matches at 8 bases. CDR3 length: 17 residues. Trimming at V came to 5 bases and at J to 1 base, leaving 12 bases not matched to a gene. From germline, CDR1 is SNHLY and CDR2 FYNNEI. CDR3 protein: CASSRGQVLGGNTEAFF. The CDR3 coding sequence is TGTGCCAGCAGTCGGGGACAGGTCCTAGGGGGGAACACTGAAGCTTTCTTT.

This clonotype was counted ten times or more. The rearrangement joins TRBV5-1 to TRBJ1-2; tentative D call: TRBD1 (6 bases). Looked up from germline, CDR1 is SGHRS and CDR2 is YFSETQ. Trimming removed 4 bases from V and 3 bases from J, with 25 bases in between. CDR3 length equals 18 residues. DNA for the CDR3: TGCGCCAGCAGCCCTGCATCCTTAGGGGGGAGGCAGTACTATGGCTACACCTTC. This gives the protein CASSPASLGGRQYYGYTF.

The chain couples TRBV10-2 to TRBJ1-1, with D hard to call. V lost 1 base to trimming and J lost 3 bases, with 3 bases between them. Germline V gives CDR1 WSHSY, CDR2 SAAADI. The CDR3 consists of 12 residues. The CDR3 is CASSEWDTEAFF. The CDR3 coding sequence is TGCGCCAGCAGTGAGTGGGACACTGAAGCTTTCTTT.

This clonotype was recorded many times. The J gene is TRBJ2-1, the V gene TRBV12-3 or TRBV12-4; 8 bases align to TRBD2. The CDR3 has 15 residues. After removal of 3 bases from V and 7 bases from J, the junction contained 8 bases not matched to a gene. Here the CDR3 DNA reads TGTGCCAGCAGTTTCGGGCGGGGGGTTGGAAATGAGCAGTTCTTC. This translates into CASSFGRGVGNEQFF.

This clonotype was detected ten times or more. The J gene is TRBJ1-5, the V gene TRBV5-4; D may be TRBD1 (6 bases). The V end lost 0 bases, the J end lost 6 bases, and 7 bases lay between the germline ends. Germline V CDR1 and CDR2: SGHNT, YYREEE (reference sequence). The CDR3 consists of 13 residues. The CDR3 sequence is CASSLGDTQPQHF. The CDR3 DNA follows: TGTGCCAGCAGCTTGGGGGACACTCAGCCCCAGCATTTT.

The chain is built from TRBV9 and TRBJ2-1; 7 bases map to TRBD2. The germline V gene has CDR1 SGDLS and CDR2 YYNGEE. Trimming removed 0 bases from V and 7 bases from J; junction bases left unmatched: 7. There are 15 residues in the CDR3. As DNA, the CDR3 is TGTGCCAGCAGCGTAGGGTCCGGGGGGAATAATGAGCAGTTCTTC. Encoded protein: CASSVGSGGNNEQFF.

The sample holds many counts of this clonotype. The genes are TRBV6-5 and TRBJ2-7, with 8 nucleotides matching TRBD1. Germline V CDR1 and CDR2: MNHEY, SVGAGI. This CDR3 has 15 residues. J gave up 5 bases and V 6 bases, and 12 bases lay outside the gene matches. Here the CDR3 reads CASRRPGTGPNEQYF. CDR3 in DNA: TGTGCCAGCAGGCGACCAGGGACAGGCCCCAACGAGCAGTACTTC.

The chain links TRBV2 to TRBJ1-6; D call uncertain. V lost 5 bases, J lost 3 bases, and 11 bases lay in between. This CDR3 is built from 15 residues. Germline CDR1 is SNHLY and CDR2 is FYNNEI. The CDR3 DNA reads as TGTGCCAGCAGTTACCCCCGCAACTATAATTCACCCCTCCACTTT. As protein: CASSYPRNYNSPLHF. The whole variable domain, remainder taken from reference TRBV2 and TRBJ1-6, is EPEVTQTPSHQVTQMGQEVILRCVPISNHLYFYWYRQILGQKVEFLVSFYNNEISEKSEIFDDQFSVERPDGSNFTLKIRSTKLEDSAMYFCASSYPRNYNSPLHFGNGTRLTVT.

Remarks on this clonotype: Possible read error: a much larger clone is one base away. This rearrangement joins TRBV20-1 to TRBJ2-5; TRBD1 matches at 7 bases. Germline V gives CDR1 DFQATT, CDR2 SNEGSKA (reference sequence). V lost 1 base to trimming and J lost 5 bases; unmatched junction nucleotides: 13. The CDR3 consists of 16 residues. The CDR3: CSARAMEDRAWETQYF. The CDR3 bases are TGCAGTGCTAGAGCGATGGAAGACAGGGCTTGGGAGACCCAGTACTTC.

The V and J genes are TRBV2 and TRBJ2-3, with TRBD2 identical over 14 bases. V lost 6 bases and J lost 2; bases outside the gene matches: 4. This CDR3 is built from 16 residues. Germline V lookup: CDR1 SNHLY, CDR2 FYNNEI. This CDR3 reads CASRPGLAGDTDTQYF. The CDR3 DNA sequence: TGTGCCAGCAGACCGGGACTAGCGGGGGACACAGATACGCAGTATTTT.

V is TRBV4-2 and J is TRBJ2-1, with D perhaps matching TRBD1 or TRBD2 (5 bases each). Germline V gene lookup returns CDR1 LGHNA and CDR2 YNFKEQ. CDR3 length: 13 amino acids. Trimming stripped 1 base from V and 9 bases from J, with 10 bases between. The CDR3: CASSQGDLGEQFF. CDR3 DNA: TGTGCCAGCAGCCAAGGGGACCTCGGTGAGCAGTTCTTC.

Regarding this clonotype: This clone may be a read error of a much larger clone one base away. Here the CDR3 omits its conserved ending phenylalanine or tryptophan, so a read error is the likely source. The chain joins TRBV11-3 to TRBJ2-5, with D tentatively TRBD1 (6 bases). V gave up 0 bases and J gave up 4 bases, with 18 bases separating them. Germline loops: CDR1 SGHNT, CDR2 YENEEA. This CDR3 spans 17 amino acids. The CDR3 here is CASSLDPPTGGGETQYL. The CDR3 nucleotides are TGTGCCAGCAGCTTAGACCCCCCGACAGGCGGCGGAGAGACCCAGTACCTC.

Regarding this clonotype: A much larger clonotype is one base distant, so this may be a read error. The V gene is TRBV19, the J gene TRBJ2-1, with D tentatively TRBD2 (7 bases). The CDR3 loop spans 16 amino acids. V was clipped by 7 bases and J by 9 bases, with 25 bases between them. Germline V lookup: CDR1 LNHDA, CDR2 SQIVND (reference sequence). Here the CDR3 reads CASKGGAGVENTEQFF. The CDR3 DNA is TGTGCCAGTAAAGGGGGGGCAGGGGTGGAGAACACTGAGCAGTTCTTC.

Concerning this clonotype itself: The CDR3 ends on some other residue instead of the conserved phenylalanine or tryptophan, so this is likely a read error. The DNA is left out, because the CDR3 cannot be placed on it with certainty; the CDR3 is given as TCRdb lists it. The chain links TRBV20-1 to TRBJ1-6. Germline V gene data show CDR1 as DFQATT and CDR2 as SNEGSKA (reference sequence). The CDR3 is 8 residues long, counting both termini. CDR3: CSASTRER.

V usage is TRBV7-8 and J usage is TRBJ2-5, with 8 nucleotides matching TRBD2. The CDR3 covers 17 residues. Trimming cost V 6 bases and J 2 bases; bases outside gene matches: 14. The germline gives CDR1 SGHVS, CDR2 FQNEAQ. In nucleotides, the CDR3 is TGTGCCAGCAGTCACCCCGGGAGGGGTAGGGGTCAAGAGACCCAGTACTTC. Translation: CASSHPGRGRGQETQYF.

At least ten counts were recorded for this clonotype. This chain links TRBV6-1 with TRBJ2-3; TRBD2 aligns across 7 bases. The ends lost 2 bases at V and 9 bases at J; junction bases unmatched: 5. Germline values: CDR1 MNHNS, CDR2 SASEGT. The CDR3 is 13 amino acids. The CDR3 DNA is TGTGCCAGCAGTGAATTGGGGGGGAGCACGCAGTATTTT. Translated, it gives CASSELGGSTQYF.

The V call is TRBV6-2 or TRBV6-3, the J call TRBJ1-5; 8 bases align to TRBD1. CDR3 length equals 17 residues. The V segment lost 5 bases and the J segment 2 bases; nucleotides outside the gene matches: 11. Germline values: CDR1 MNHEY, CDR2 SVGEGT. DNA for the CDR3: TGTGCCAGCAGTACCGGACAGGGAGGATCACGCAATCAGCCCCAGCATTTT. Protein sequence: CASSTGQGGSRNQPQHF.

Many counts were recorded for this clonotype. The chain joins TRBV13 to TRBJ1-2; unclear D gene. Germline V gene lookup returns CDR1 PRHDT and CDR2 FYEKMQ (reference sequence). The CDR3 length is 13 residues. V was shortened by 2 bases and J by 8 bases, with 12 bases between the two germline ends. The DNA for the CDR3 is TGTGCCAGCAGCTTAAATCCCGAGTCGGGCTACACCTTC. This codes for CASSLNPESGYTF.

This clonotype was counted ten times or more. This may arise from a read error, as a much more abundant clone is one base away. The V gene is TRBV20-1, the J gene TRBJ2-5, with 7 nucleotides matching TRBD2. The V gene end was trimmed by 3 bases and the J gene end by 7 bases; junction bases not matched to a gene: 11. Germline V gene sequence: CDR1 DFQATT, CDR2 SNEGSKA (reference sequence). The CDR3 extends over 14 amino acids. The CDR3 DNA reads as TGCAGTGCTAGTTCGCGGGGGAGGCGTGCGACCCAGTACTTC. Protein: CSASSRGRRATQYF.

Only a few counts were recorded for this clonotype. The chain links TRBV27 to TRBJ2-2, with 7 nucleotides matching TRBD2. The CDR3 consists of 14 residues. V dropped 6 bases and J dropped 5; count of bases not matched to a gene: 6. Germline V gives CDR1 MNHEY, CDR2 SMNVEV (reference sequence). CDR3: CASRPAGSTGELFF. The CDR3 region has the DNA TGTGCCAGCAGACCAGCGGGGTCGACCGGGGAGCTGTTTTTT.